This T cell receptor beta chain was captured by sequencing in a study of early T cells in non-severe SARS-CoV-2 infection. In its sample, this clonotype was seen many times. As part of library construction, unique molecular identifiers were attached to individual cDNA molecules. MiXCR was run by TCRdb on the 5' RACE reads, yielding one entry per CDR3 protein. The sample contains about 60,000 distinct CDR3 sequences, 10% to 15% of which appear only once. Trimming pared 4 bases from V and 6 bases from J, leaving 13 bases between. Germline V gives CDR1 SGHTA, CDR2 FQGNSA. The CDR3 is made up of 13 amino acids.

This sequence originates from an adult who was a healthcare worker with PCR-confirmed SARS-CoV-2 infection or an uninfected control (not recorded which). Sequencing input: whole blood. The V gene is TRBV7-2, the J gene TRBJ2-7; possible D gene TRBD1, 6 bases. CDR3 region: CASSSSQGGEQYF. Here the CDR3 DNA reads TGTGCCAGCAGCTCTTCACAGGGTGGCGAGCAGTACTTC. The variable domain in full, completed from reference TRBV7-2 and TRBJ2-7, reads GAGVSQSPSNKVTEKGKDVELRCDPISGHTALYWYRQSLGQGLEFLIYFQGNSAPDKSGLPSDRFSAERTGGSVSTLTIQRTQQEDSAVYLCASSSSQGGEQYFGPGTRLTVT.